Listed below are T cell receptor beta chains from one sample, sequenced in a study of regulatory T cells in long-lasting Graves disease. TCRdb used MiXCR to reprocess the multiplex PCR reads, holding one entry per CDR3 protein. The sample lists fewer than 500,000 distinct CDR3 sequences; 15% to 20% were seen once. These data were likewise used in another study, on T cells in Graves' hyperthyroidism and ophthalmopathy.

Sequencing was performed on peripheral blood mononuclear cells (PBMCs), taken at new diagnosis, from a patient treated with antithyroid drugs. The source of these receptors is a man aged 40-55 years with Graves disease. Each CDR3 is given with its conserved first and last residue. A D gene is named only where the DNA matches it firmly. Where a row states a size, it is once, few, many or the class of an expanded clone; other rows omit it.

D	J	size	V	CDR3	DNA
TRBD2	TRBJ2-2	many	TRBV28	CASSLSGLAGGSVTGELFF	TGTGCCAGCAGTTTATCAGGACTAGCGGGAGGGTCGGTCACCGGGGAGCTGTTTTTT
-	TRBJ2-5	few	TRBV9	CASSVSPGTSVQETQYF	TGTGCCAGCAGCGTATCCCCAGGGACTTCCGTCCAAGAGACCCAGTACTTC
-	TRBJ2-5	-	TRBV3-1	CASSQGRRVGEQYF	TGTGCCAGCAGCCAAGGACGCAGGGTTGGAGAGCAGTACTTC
-	TRBJ2-7	-	TRBV19	CASSTAGVISYEQYF	TGTGCCAGTAGTACCGCAGGGGTAATTTCCTACGAGCAGTACTTC
TRBD2	TRBJ2-3	few	TRBV19	CASSMGLAGAADTQYF	TGTGCCAGTAGTATGGGACTAGCGGGAGCTGCAGATACGCAGTATTTT
TRBD1	TRBJ1-1	-	TRBV9	CASSARQGARTEAFF	TGTGCCAGCAGCGCGAGACAGGGGGCGCGCACTGAAGCTTTCTTT
-	TRBJ1-4	few	TRBV7-9	CASSPRHIREKLFF	TGTGCCAGCAGCCCCCGTCATATACGTGAAAAACTGTTTTTT
TRBD1	TRBJ2-2	-	TRBV7-3	CASSVTGVTGELFF	TGTGCCAGCAGCGTCACAGGGGTCACCGGGGAGCTGTTTTTT
-	TRBJ2-2	-	TRBV14	CASSQAGLAGELFF	TGTGCCAGCAGCCAAGCCGGCTTGGCCGGGGAGCTGTTTTTT
-	TRBJ1-2	many	TRBV10-3	CAISEGQDANYGYTF	TGTGCCATCAGTGAGGGGCAGGATGCTAACTATGGCTACACCTTC
-	TRBJ2-1	many	TRBV20-1	CSAREGTFNNEQFF	TGCAGTGCTAGAGAGGGGACTTTCAACAATGAGCAGTTCTTC
-	TRBJ2-7	many	TRBV27	CASSKRTPLSYEQYF	TGTGCCAGCAGCAAGAGGACCCCACTCTCCTACGAGCAGTACTTC
-	TRBJ1-1	many	TRBV11-2	CASSSIWGGPVSTEAFF	TGTGCCAGCAGCTCGATTTGGGGGGGGCCGGTTAGCACTGAAGCTTTCTTT
TRBD2	TRBJ2-1	many	TRBV6-1	CASSDPGGRAGNEQFF	TGTGCCAGCAGTGACCCCGGCGGGAGGGCCGGGAATGAGCAGTTCTTC
-	TRBJ2-2	many	TRBV6-9	CASSYSRRTNTGELFF	TGTGCCAGCAGTTACTCTCGGAGAACGAACACCGGGGAGCTGTTTTTT
TRBD2	TRBJ2-3	many	TRBV4-1	CASSQVRLAGETQYF	TGCGCCAGCAGCCAAGTAAGACTAGCGGGAGAGACGCAGTATTTT
-	TRBJ2-5	-	TRBV25-1	CASGEDRRPQETQYF	TGTGCCAGCGGGGAGGACAGGCGACCCCAAGAGACCCAGTACTTC
-	TRBJ2-7	many	TRBV5-1	CASSLTDLTYEQYF	TGCGCCAGCAGCTTAACGGACTTAACCTACGAGCAGTACTTC
-	TRBJ2-3	-	TRBV6-1	CASSRQVGTDTQYF	TGTGCCAGCAGTAGACAGGTTGGCACAGATACGCAGTATTTT
TRBD1	TRBJ2-7	many	TRBV5-1	CASSLDGTGIRGEQYF	TGCGCCAGCAGCTTGGATGGGACAGGGATTCGGGGCGAGCAGTACTTC
-	TRBJ2-7	many	TRBV6-1	CASREPLAYEQYF	TGTGCCAGTAGGGAGCCTCTGGCCTACGAGCAGTACTTC
TRBD2	TRBJ2-7	few	TRBV13	CASSLEASGSSYEQYF	TGTGCCAGCAGCTTAGAGGCTAGCGGGAGTTCCTACGAGCAGTACTTC
TRBD1	TRBJ2-7	many	TRBV7-9	CASSPGQGGPYEQYF	TGTGCCAGCAGCCCAGGACAGGGGGGCCCCTACGAGCAGTACTTC
-	TRBJ2-7	-	TRBV4-1	CASSQGLVQYEQYF	TGCGCCAGCAGCCAAGGACTAGTGCAATACGAGCAGTACTTC
TRBD1	TRBJ2-7	-	TRBV7-9	CASSSTGTGLSGSSYEQYF	TGTGCCAGCAGCTCCACCGGGACAGGGTTAAGTGGGTCCTCGTACGAGCAGTACTTC
-	TRBJ2-5	-	TRBV7-9	CASSYVRGSETQYF	TGTGCCAGCAGCTACGTTAGGGGGTCAGAGACCCAGTACTTC
-	TRBJ2-1	-	TRBV7-2	CASSLGRLEQFF	TGTGCCAGCAGCTTAGGGAGGCTTGAGCAGTTCTTC
-	TRBJ2-1	-	TRBV9	CASSVSRGNEQFF	TGTGCCAGCAGCGTCTCCAGGGGAAATGAGCAGTTCTTC
-	TRBJ2-7	few	TRBV28	CASSLIREQYF	TGTGCCAGCAGTTTAATTCGCGAGCAGTACTTC
-	TRBJ1-2	-	TRBV7-2	CASSPAEHNYGYTF	TGTGCCAGCAGCCCGGCGGAACATAACTATGGCTACACCTTC
-	TRBJ2-1	many	TRBV28	CESASYNEQFF	TGTGAGAGCGCTTCCTACAATGAGCAGTTCTTC
-	TRBJ2-3	many	TRBV28	CASSLLGPDTQYF	TGTGCCAGCAGTTTACTCGGGCCAGATACGCAGTATTTT
-	TRBJ1-6	many	TRBV13	CASSWTGYSPLHF	TGTGCCAGCAGCTGGACGGGATATTCACCCCTCCACTTT
TRBD2	TRBJ2-1	few	TRBV30	CAWRDNSGRAWNEQFF	TGTGCCTGGAGAGATAACAGCGGGAGGGCCTGGAATGAGCAGTTCTTC
-	TRBJ2-7	-	TRBV7-6	CASSLVDSSRDYEQYF	TGTGCCAGCAGCTTAGTAGACAGCTCCCGAGACTACGAGCAGTACTTC
-	TRBJ2-3	-	TRBV10-1	CASSESKTYDTQYF	TGCGCCAGCAGTGAGTCGAAAACTTATGATACGCAGTATTTT
TRBD1	TRBJ2-2	few	TRBV24-1	CATSDLGQGVLGELFF	TGTGCCACCAGTGATCTGGGACAGGGAGTACTCGGGGAGCTGTTTTTT
-	TRBJ1-2	many	TRBV5-1	CASSLASPGKKGYTF	TGCGCCAGCAGCTTGGCCTCTCCGGGCAAGAAGGGCTACACCTTC
-	TRBJ2-7	many	TRBV6-1	CASQNRESDEQYF	TGTGCCAGCCAGAACAGGGAATCAGACGAGCAGTACTTC
TRBD1	TRBJ2-3	-	TRBV7-9	CASRGRTGGTDTQYF	TGTGCCAGCAGGGGGCGGACAGGGGGCACAGATACGCAGTATTTT
TRBD1	TRBJ2-2	-	TRBV20-1	CSASKGLPRTGAFLANTGELFF	TGCAGTGCTAGTAAGGGCCTTCCCAGGACAGGGGCTTTCTTGGCGAACACCGGGGAGCTGTTTTTT
-	TRBJ2-1	many	TRBV28	CASSYGGSYNEQFF	TGTGCCAGCAGTTACGGGGGCTCCTACAATGAGCAGTTCTTC
-	TRBJ1-1	many	TRBV12-3/TRBV12-4	CASSLRHMNTEAFF	TGTGCCAGCAGTTTGCGACACATGAACACTGAAGCTTTCTTT
TRBD1	TRBJ1-2	-	TRBV25-1	CASSAMTGGLGYTF	TGTGCCAGCAGTGCTATGACAGGGGGCCTTGGCTACACCTTC
-	TRBJ1-2	few	TRBV19	CASRKQDYGYTF	TGTGCCAGTAGAAAACAGGACTATGGCTACACCTTC
TRBD1	TRBJ2-7	-	TRBV28	CASSAGTAALF	TGTGCCAGCAGCGCCGGGACAGCCGCTCTCTTC
TRBD2	TRBJ2-1	-	TRBV4-1	CASSQGKGTSRNEQFF	TGCGCCAGCAGCCAGGGGAAAGGGACTAGCCGAAATGAGCAGTTCTTC